This T cell receptor (beta chain) came from a study of cytomegalovirus exposure and HLA in healthy donors. TCRdb's copy holds only in-frame clones and misses some; the assay was immunoSEQ multiplex PCR. The table lists under 150,000 clones, 85% to 90% of them singletons. General study points: Whilst most TCR sequences proved rare, a subset of public TCRs occurred across many donors. A few CMV-associated chains were confirmed in vitro to be specific for CMV antigens. Accounts indicate the classifier identified cytomegalovirus status with strong specificity and sensitivity.

This clone appeared a few times. What it binds is not known. The CDR3 sequence is 14 residues long. The V segment lost 5 bases and the J segment 5 bases; nucleotides outside the gene matches: 9. Per germline, CDR1 SGHNT and CDR2 YYREEE (reference sequence). The donors formed part of the approximately 110-subject validation cohort, distinct from the roughly 620-subject first cohort. Sample: PBMCs. This sequence joins TRBV5-4 and TRBJ2-7; 8 positions match TRBD2. The clonotype was recovered from a woman between 18 and 29 years old in good health and CMV-seropositive. As DNA, the CDR3 is TGTGCCAGCAGTGGTGGGAGTAGCGGGGACGAGCAGTACTTC. Translating it yields CASSGGSSGDEQYF.